Listed here are 14 T cell receptor beta chains from one sample, sequenced in a study of siplizumab effects on memory and regulatory T cells. Profiling relied on immunoSEQ multiplex PCR, and the TCRdb table lists in-frame clones only, not all of them. The repertoire holds 80,000 to 95,000 clones, with roughly 94% as singletons. The material sequenced was CD8+ T cells sorted from blood. The source is a human donor in good health.

The rearrangement uses TRBV6-1 and TRBJ1-1; D is possibly TRBD1 (6 bases). Trimming removed 2 bases at V and 2 bases at J, with 12 bases between. Germline values: CDR1 MNHNS, CDR2 SASEGT. The CDR3 is 15 residues long. CDR3 region: CASSEWGPANTEAFF. The CDR3 DNA reads TGTGCCAGCAGTGAATGGGGGCCTGCTAACACTGAAGCTTTCTTT.

The chain combines TRBV5-6 with TRBJ1-3; TRBD1 matches at 10 bases. The V gene's germline CDR1 is SGHDT and CDR2 YYEEEE. Trimming took 3 bases from V and 6 from J; bases not matched to a gene: 9. The CDR3 runs 16 residues. The CDR3 is CASSSEGTGDKNTIYF. CDR3 sequence (DNA): TGTGCCAGCAGCTCCGAAGGGACAGGGGACAAAAACACCATATATTTT.

The J gene is TRBJ2-7, the V gene TRBV12-5; 9 positions agree with TRBD2. CDR1 and CDR2 (germline): LGHNT, FRNRAP. The CDR3 runs to 14 residues. V lost 7 bases and J lost 3; bases outside the gene matches: 7. The CDR3 DNA reads TGTGCTAGTGCCGCAAGCGGGAGGCTCTACGAGCAGTACTTC. It specifies CASAASGRLYEQYF.

The chain employs TRBV6-1 and TRBJ2-7, with TRBD2 identical over 12 bases. V lost 6 bases, J lost 2 bases, and 5 bases stayed unmatched. The CDR3 contains 15 residues. Per the germline V gene, CDR1 is MNHNS and CDR2 is SASEGT. CDR3 nucleotides: TGTGCCAGCAGGGAGACTAGCGGGGGACCCTACGAGCAGTACTTC. Translating gives CASRETSGGPYEQYF.

The rearrangement uses TRBV6-5 and TRBJ2-7; 12 bases are a match to TRBD1. There are 15 residues in the CDR3. V shed 5 bases and J 7 bases; nucleotides not matched to a gene: 9. Germline lookup yields CDR1 MNHEY and CDR2 SVGAGI. CDR3 amino acids: CASSRGQGAFGEQYF. DNA for the CDR3: TGTGCCAGCAGTAGGGGACAGGGGGCCTTTGGGGAGCAGTACTTC.

The V and J genes are TRBV19 and TRBJ2-7, with 10 nucleotides matching TRBD2. The CDR3 has 15 residues. V trimming: 0 bases; J trimming: 7 bases; junction bases outside the gene matches: 6. Per germline, CDR1 LNHDA and CDR2 SQIVND (reference sequence). In DNA, the CDR3 is TGTGCCAGTAGTATAGACCTAGCGGGAGTGGGAGAGCAGTACTTC. Its translation: CASSIDLAGVGEQYF.

This clone appeared a few times. This rearrangement joins TRBV30 to TRBJ2-3; D is unresolved. The CDR3 is 12 amino acids. V shed 2 bases and J shed 9 bases, with 12 bases lying between them. CDR1 and CDR2 (germline): GTSNPN, SVGIG (reference sequence). For the CDR3, the DNA is TGTGCCTGGAGTCCCCCCGGGCGAACGCAGTATTTT. Translating gives CAWSPPGRTQYF.

A few counts support this clone. The chain carries TRBV5-1 and TRBJ2-4; 7 bases fit TRBD2. Unmatched junction bases numbered 13, after V lost 4 bases and J lost 0 bases. Germline V gene data show CDR1 as SGHRS and CDR2 as YFSETQ. The CDR3 runs 18 residues. CDR3 sequence (DNA): TGCGCCAGCAGCCCCGCTATAACGGGAGGACTAGCCAAAAACATTCAGTACTTC. This codes for CASSPAITGGLAKNIQYF.

The genes are TRBV29-1 and TRBJ2-2; D might be TRBD2 (5 bases). The V gene lost 7 bases and the J gene lost 4 bases, with 13 bases spanning the gap. CDR1 is SQVTM and CDR2 is ANQGSEA in the germline V gene. There are 13 residues in the CDR3. In nucleotides, the CDR3 is TGCAGCGCAAGGACCCGGGGCACCGGGGAGCTGTTTTTT. Amino acids: CSARTRGTGELFF.

CDR3 sequence: CASRLQKAGNLPDTQYF. CDR3 in DNA: TGTGCCAGCAGACTCCAGAAAGCGGGCAATCTTCCAGATACGCAGTATTTT. This chain connects TRBV5-4 to TRBJ2-3; D perhaps matches TRBD2 (6 bases). This CDR3 is 17 amino acids long. CDR1 is SGHNT and CDR2 is YYREEE in the germline V gene (reference sequence). V lost 5 bases to trimming and J lost 4 bases, with 23 bases between them. Looking up the rest from reference TRBV5-4 and TRBJ2-3 gives the full variable domain: ETGVTQSPTHLIKTRGQQVTLRCSSQSGHNTVSWYQQALGQGPQFIFQYYREEENGRGNFPPRFSGLQFPNYSSELNVNALELDDSALYLCASRLQKAGNLPDTQYFGPGTRLTVL.

V is TRBV5-1 and J is TRBJ1-4, with D maybe TRBD1 (5 bases). V was clipped by 9 bases and J by 3 bases, with 15 bases between them. The germline V gene has CDR1 SGHRS and CDR2 YFSETQ. The CDR3 is 14 residues long. This CDR3 is CAKNRLVANEKLFF. For the CDR3, the DNA is TGCGCCAAGAACAGGCTAGTGGCTAATGAAAAACTGTTTTTT.

The rearrangement links TRBV7-3 to TRBJ2-7; D is undetermined. In germline, CDR1 is SGHTA, CDR2 FQGTGA. This CDR3 region has 13 residues. The V gene lost 3 bases and the J gene lost 2 bases, with 8 bases spanning the gap. The CDR3 loop reads CASSFDITYEQYF. The CDR3 nucleotides are TGTGCCAGCAGCTTCGACATAACCTACGAGCAGTACTTC. Drawing the rest from reference TRBV7-3 and TRBJ2-7, the complete variable domain is GAGVSQTPSNKVTEKGKYVELRCDPISGHTALYWYRQSLGQGPEFLIYFQGTGAADDSGLPNDRFFAVRPEGSVSTLKIQRTERGDSAVYLCASSFDITYEQYFGPGTRLTVT.

The chain uses TRBV4-1 and TRBJ2-3; the match to TRBD2 covers 11 bases. The germline gives CDR1 MGHRA, CDR2 YSYEKL. With 5 bases clipped from V and 10 bases from J, the junction kept 8 bases outside the gene matches. CDR3 size: 14 residues. CDR3 sequence reads: CASSTVAGGNAQYF. CDR3 DNA sequence: TGCGCCAGCAGCACAGTAGCGGGAGGGAATGCGCAGTATTTT.

V gene TRBV6-5 combines with J gene TRBJ1-1; D remains ambiguous. The germline V gene has CDR1 MNHEY and CDR2 SVGAGI. The CDR3 loop spans 14 amino acids. Trimming shortened V by 0 bases and J by 1 base, and 6 bases separated the two germline ends. The CDR3 region is CASSYSRQNTEAFF. CDR3 DNA: TGTGCCAGCAGTTACTCGAGGCAGAACACTGAAGCTTTCTTT.